Many counts were recorded for the clone carrying this T cell receptor (beta chain). The antigen is not known. TCRdb re-analysed the 5' RACE reads in MiXCR, keeping a single row per CDR3 protein. Among 280,000 or so distinct CDR3 sequences listed, roughly 8.6% were seen once. The data belong to a study of identical twins. Study conclusions and caveats: Sequences that were out-of-frame, alpha and twin-shared displayed an excess of low generation probability.

The CDR3 totals 15 residues. Trimming took 6 bases from V and 3 from J; bases not matched to a gene: 10. Germline V gene data show CDR1 as MGHDK and CDR2 as SYGVNS. A further study also used this sample, focusing on yellow fever vaccine responses in identical twins.

This chain links TRBV25-1 with TRBJ2-7; the match to TRBD1 covers 8 bases. This receptor was obtained from a young woman in good health. The sample was memory (CD45RO+) T cells sorted from blood. The CDR3 region is CASSRTGGYFYEQYF. In nucleotides, the CDR3 is TGTGCCAGCAGCCGAACAGGGGGGTATTTCTACGAGCAGTACTTC.